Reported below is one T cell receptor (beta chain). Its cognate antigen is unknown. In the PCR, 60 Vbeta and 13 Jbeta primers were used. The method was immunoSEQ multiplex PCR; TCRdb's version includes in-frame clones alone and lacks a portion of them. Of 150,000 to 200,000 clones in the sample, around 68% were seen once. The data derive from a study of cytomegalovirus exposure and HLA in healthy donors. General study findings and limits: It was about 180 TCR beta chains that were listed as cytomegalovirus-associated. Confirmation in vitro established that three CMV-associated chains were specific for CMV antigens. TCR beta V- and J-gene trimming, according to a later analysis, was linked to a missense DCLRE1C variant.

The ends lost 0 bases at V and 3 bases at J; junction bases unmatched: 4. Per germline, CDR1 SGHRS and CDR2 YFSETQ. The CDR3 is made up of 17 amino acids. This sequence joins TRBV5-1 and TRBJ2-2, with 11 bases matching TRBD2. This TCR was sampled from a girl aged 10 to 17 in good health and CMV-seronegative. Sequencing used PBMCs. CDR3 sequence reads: CASSLESLAGDTGELFF. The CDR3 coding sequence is TGCGCCAGCAGCTTGGAGTCACTAGCGGGGGACACCGGGGAGCTGTTTTTT.